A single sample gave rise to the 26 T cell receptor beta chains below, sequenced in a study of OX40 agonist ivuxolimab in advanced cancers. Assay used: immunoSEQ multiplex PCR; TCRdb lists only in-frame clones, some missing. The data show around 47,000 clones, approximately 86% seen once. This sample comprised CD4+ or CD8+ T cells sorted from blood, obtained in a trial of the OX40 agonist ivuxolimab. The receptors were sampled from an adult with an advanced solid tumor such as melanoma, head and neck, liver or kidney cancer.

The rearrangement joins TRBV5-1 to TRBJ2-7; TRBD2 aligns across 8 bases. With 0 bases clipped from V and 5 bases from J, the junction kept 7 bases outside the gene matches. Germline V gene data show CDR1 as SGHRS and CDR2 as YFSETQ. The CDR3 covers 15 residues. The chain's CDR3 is CASSLVAGGLNEQYF. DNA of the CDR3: TGCGCCAGCAGCTTGGTGGCGGGGGGTTTGAACGAGCAGTACTTC.

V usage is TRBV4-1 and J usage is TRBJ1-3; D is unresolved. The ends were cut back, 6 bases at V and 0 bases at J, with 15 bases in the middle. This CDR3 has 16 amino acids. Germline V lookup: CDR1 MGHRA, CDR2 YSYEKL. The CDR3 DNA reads TGCGCCAGCAGTGCCGACACACAAAACTCTGGAAACACCATATATTTT. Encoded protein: CASSADTQNSGNTIYF.

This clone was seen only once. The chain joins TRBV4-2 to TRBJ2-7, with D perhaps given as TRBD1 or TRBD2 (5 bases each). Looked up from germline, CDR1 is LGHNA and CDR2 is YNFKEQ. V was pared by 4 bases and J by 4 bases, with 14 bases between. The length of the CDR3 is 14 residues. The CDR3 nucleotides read TGTGCCAGCAGCCCCACCGGGACCGTATACGAGCAGTACTTC. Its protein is CASSPTGTVYEQYF.

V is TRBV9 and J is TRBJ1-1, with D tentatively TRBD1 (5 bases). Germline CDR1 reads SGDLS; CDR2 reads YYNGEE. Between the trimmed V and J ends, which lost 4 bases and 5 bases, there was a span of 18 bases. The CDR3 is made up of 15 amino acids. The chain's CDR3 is CASSPRPGLGTEAFF. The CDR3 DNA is TGTGCCAGCAGCCCAAGACCGGGACTGGGGACTGAAGCTTTCTTT.

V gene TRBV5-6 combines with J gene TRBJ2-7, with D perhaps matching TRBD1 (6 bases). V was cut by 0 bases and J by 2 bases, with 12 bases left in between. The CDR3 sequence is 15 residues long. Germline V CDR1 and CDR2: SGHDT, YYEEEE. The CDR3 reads CASSLGSNRAYEQYF. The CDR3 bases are TGTGCCAGCAGCTTGGGAAGCAACAGGGCCTACGAGCAGTACTTC. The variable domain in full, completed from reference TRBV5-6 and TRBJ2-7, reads DAGVTQSPTHLIKTRGQQVTLRCSPKSGHDTVSWYQQALGQGPQFIFQYYEEEERQRGNFPDRFSGHQFPNYSSELNVNALLLGDSALYLCASSLGSNRAYEQYFGPGTRLTVT.

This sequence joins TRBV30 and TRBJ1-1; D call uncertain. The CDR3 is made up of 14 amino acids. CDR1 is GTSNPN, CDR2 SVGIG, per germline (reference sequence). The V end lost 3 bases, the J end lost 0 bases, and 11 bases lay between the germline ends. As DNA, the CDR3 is TGTGCCTGGAGCCCCGGGGTCCTGAACACTGAAGCTTTCTTT. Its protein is CAWSPGVLNTEAFF.

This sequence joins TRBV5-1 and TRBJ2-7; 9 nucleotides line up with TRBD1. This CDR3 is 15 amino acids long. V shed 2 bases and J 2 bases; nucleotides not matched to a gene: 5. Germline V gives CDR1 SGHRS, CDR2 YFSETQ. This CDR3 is CASSFGQGNTYEQYF. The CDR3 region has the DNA TGCGCCAGCAGCTTCGGACAGGGGAATACCTACGAGCAGTACTTC.

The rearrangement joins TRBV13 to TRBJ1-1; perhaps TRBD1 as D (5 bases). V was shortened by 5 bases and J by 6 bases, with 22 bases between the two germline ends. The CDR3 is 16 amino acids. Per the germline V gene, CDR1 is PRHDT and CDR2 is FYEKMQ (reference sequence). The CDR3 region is CASSGTTPTRFAEAFF. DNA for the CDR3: TGTGCCAGCAGCGGGACGACCCCGACGAGGTTCGCTGAAGCTTTCTTT.

This CDR3 reads CAIRGPLVHTF. The CDR3 DNA sequence: TGTGCCATCAGAGGTCCCCTGGTTCACACCTTC. The J gene is TRBJ1-2, the V gene TRBV10-3, with D uncertain. Trimming pared 6 bases from V and 12 bases from J, leaving 14 bases between. The CDR3 contains 11 residues. The V gene's germline CDR1 is ENHRY and CDR2 SYGVKD.

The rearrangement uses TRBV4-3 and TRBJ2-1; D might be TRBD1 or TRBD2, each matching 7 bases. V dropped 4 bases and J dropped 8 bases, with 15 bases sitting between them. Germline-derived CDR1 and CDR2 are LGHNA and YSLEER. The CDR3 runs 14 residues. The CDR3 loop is CASSPGGGRDEQFF. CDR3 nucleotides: TGCGCCAGCAGCCCAGGGGGGGGACGGGATGAGCAGTTCTTC.

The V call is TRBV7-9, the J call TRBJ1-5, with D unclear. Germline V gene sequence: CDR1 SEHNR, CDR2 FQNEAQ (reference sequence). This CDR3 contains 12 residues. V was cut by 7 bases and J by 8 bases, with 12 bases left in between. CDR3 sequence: CASNRGMEPQHF. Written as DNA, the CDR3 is TGTGCCAGCAACCGGGGAATGGAGCCCCAGCATTTT.

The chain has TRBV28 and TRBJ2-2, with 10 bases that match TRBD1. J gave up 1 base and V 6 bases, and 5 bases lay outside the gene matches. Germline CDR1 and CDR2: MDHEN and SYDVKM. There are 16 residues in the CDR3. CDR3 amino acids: CASRGGQGLNTGELFF. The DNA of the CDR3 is TGTGCCAGCAGGGGGGGACAGGGGTTGAACACCGGGGAGCTGTTTTTT.

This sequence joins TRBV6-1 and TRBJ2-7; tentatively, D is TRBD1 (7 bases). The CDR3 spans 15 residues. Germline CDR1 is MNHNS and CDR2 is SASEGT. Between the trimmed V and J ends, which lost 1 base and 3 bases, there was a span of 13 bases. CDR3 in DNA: TGTGCCAGCAGTGAAGAGGGGGCGGGATTCTACGAGCAGTACTTC. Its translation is CASSEEGAGFYEQYF.

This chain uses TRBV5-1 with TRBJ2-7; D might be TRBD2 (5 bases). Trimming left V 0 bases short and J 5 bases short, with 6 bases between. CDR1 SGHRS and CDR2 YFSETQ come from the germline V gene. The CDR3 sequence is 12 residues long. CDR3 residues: CASSLAGNEQYF. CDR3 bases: TGCGCCAGCAGCTTGGCCGGGAACGAGCAGTACTTC. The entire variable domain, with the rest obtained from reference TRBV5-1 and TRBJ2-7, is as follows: KAGVTQTPRYLIKTRGQQVTLSCSPISGHRSVSWYQQTPGQGLQFLFEYFSETQRNKGNFPGRFSGRQFSNSRSEMNVSTLELGDSALYLCASSLAGNEQYFGPGTRLTVT.

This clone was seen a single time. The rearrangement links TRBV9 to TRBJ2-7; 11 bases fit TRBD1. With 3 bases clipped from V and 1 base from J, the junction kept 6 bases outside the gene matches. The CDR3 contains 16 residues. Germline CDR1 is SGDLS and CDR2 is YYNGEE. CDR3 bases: TGTGCCAGCAGCGGAGGACAGGGGGCGGAATCCTACGAGCAGTACTTC. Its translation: CASSGGQGAESYEQYF.

CDR3 amino acids: CASSEISNYGYTF. The CDR3 region has the DNA TGTGCCAGTAGTGAGATTTCTAACTATGGCTACACCTTC. V gene TRBV19 combines with J gene TRBJ1-2; D is ambiguous. The ends were cut back, 5 bases at V and 0 bases at J, with 7 bases in the middle. Germline assignment: CDR1 LNHDA and CDR2 SQIVND (reference sequence). CDR3 length: 13 amino acids.

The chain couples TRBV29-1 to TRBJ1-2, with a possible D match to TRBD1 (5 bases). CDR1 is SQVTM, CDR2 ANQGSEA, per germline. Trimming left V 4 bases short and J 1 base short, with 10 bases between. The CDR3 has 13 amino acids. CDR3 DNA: TGCAGCGTTGGGGACGGTGATAACTATGGCTACACCTTC. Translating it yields CSVGDGDNYGYTF.

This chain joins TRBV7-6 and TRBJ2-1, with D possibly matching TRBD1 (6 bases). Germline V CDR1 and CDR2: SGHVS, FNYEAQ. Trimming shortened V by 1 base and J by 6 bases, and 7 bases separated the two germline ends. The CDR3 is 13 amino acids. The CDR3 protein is CASSLGGGNEQFF. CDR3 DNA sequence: TGTGCCAGCAGCTTAGGAGGGGGCAATGAGCAGTTCTTC.

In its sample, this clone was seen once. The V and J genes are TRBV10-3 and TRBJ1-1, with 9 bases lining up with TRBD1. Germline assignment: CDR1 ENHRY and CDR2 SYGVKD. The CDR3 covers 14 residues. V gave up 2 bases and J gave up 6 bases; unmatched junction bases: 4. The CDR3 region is CAISEPRTGAEAFF. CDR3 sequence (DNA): TGTGCCATCAGTGAGCCTCGGACAGGGGCTGAAGCTTTCTTT.

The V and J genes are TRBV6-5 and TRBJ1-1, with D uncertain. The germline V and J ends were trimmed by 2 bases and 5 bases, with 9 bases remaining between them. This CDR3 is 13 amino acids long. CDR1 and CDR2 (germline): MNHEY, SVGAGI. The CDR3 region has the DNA TGTGCCAGCAGTTACGTCGGGAGGACTGAAGCTTTCTTT. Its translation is CASSYVGRTEAFF.

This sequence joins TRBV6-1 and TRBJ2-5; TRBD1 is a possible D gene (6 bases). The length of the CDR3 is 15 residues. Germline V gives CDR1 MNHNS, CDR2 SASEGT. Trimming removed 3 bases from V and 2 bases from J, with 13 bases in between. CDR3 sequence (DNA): TGTGCCAGCAGTGAGGCCACAGGGATACAAGAGACCCAGTACTTC. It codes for CASSEATGIQETQYF.

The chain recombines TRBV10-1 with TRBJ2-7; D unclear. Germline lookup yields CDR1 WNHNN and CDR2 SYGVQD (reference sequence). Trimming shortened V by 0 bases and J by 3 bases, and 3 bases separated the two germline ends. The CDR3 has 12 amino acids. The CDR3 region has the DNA TGCGCCAGCAGTGAGTCCAGCTACGAGCAGTACTTC. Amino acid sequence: CASSESSYEQYF.

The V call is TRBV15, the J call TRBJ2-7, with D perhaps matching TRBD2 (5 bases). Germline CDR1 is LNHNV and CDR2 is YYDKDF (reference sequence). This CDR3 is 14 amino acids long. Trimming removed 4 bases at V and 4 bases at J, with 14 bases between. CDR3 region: CATSNPGSLYEQYF. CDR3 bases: TGTGCCACCAGCAACCCGGGATCTCTGTACGAGCAGTACTTC.

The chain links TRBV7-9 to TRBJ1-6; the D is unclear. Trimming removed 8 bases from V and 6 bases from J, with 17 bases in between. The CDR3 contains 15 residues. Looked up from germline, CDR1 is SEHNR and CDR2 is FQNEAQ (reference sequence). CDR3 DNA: TGTGCCAGCCGAAGCCGTGGTTCGTCTAATTCACCCCTCCACTTT. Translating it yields CASRSRGSSNSPLHF.

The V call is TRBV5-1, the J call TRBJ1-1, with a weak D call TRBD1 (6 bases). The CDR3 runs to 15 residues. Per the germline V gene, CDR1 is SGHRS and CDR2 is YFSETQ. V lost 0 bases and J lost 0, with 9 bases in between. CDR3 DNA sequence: TGCGCCAGCAGCTTGGTACAGGGAATGAACACTGAAGCTTTCTTT. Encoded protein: CASSLVQGMNTEAFF.

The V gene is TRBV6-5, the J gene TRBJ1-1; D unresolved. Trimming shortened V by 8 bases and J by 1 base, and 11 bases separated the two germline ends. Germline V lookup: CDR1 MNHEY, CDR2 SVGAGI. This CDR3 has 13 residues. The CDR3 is CASLVGANTEAFF. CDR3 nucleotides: TGTGCCAGCTTAGTCGGTGCGAACACTGAAGCTTTCTTT.